These T cell receptor beta chains were read from a single sample in a study of blood T cells in healthy people across ages. A single record per CDR3 protein comes from TCRdb applying MiXCR to the 5' RACE reads. The data hold some 1,800,000 distinct CDR3 sequences, with around 40% observed a single time. What was sequenced was blood. The receptors were gathered from a human donor in good health. Both conserved end residues are trimmed from each CDR3. Fields, in order: J gene, V gene, CDR3 protein.

>TRBJ2-4|TRBV6-6
ASSYGREGDIQY
>TRBJ2-1|TRBV2
ASSEQGAGFEQF
>TRBJ2-7|TRBV6-5
ARGSRGHRDREQY
>TRBJ1-2|TRBV10-3
AISESYRGENGYT
>TRBJ2-1|TRBV3-1
ASSHTAGVPHNEQF
>TRBJ2-7|TRBV12-3/TRBV12-4
ASTILGGTLEQY
>TRBJ1-5|TRBV6-2/TRBV6-3
ASSEPRGGNQPQH
>TRBJ2-3|TRBV20-1
SGSSSANTDTQY
>TRBJ2-5|TRBV6-2/TRBV6-3
ASSYALVNRGRETQY
>TRBJ2-1|TRBV4-3
ASSQDLPQVHSSYNEQF
>TRBJ2-7|TRBV20-1
SASLGRASYEQY
>TRBJ2-5|TRBV18
ASSPGNKRQETQY
>.|TRBV4-3
ARSQDWAAEQY
>TRBJ1-1|TRBV5-6
ASSLRTGVGTEAF
>TRBJ2-1|TRBV3-1
ASSSQAGEVKQF
>TRBJ2-4|TRBV20-1
SARKVGLLEQY